This entry lists 27 T cell receptor beta chains sequenced from one sample in a study of shared clonotypes between healthy human individuals. Repertoires were generated with immunoSEQ multiplex PCR, while TCRdb's copy carries only in-frame clones and drops some. The table includes about 1 million clones, approximately 72% detected once. Sequenced input: memory CD4+ T cells sorted from blood. The subset here: CD45RA-negative fraction. These receptors all stem from a man younger than 30 in good health.

The V and J genes are TRBV20-1 and TRBJ1-2, with D possibly being TRBD1 (6 bases). CDR1 DFQATT and CDR2 SNEGSKA come from the germline V gene (reference sequence). The CDR3 totals 11 residues. The V end lost 5 bases, the J end lost 5 bases, and 9 bases lay between the germline ends. CDR3 in amino acids: CSASTGYGYTF. The DNA of the CDR3 is TGCAGTGCTTCCACAGGGTATGGCTACACCTTC.

This clone has a handful of counts. The chain combines TRBV2 with TRBJ1-1; D gene unclear. Trimming took off 4 bases at V and 2 bases at J, with 2 bases between the two ends. In germline, CDR1 is SNHLY, CDR2 FYNNEI. This CDR3 is 11 amino acids long. The CDR3 here is CASSANTEAFF. The CDR3 nucleotides are TGTGCCAGCAGTGCAAACACTGAAGCTTTCTTT.

This clone has more than one count but fewer than ten. The genes are TRBV5-1 and TRBJ2-7, with 14 bases identical to TRBD2. Unmatched junction bases numbered 13, after V lost 4 bases and J lost 7 bases. CDR1 and CDR2 from the germline V gene are SGHRS and YFSETQ. This CDR3 is 17 amino acids long. The CDR3 here is CASSRTGTSGSLGEQYF. The CDR3 DNA follows: TGCGCCAGCAGCCGAACCGGGACTAGCGGGAGTCTTGGGGAGCAGTACTTC.

CDR3 loop: CASSLNSGRGSYNEQFF. Written as DNA, the CDR3 is TGTGCCAGCAGCTTGAACAGTGGTCGCGGGTCCTACAATGAGCAGTTCTTC. The chain couples TRBV5-4 to TRBJ2-1, with D maybe TRBD2 (5 bases). There are 17 residues in the CDR3. V was pared by 1 base and J by 1 base, with 15 bases between. Germline V gives CDR1 SGHNT, CDR2 YYREEE (reference sequence).

The rearrangement uses TRBV5-6 and TRBJ1-4; D gene unclear. Germline CDR1 is SGHDT and CDR2 is YYEEEE. V was shortened by 3 bases and J by 5 bases, with 11 bases between the two germline ends. The length of the CDR3 is 14 residues. The CDR3 sequence: CASSYKALNEKLFF. In DNA form, the CDR3 reads TGTGCCAGCAGCTATAAGGCGCTAAATGAAAAACTGTTTTTT. The variable domain in full, with the rest retrieved from reference TRBV5-6 and TRBJ1-4, is DAGVTQSPTHLIKTRGQQVTLRCSPKSGHDTVSWYQQALGQGPQFIFQYYEEEERQRGNFPDRFSGHQFPNYSSELNVNALLLGDSALYLCASSYKALNEKLFFGSGTQLSVL.

On this clone itself: The same CDR3 is also encoded by other DNA sequences in this sample. The J gene is TRBJ1-1, the V gene TRBV30; D might be TRBD1 (6 bases). The germline CDR1 and CDR2 sequences are GTSNPN and SVGIG (reference sequence). V was trimmed by 1 base and J by 5 bases, leaving 11 bases between them. The CDR3 covers 13 residues. CDR3 nucleotide sequence: TGTGCCTGGAGTGGCAGGGGCGGGACTGAAGCTTTCTTT. Protein product: CAWSGRGGTEAFF.

This clone was picked up a small number of times. The V gene is TRBV5-1, the J gene TRBJ2-6; TRBD1 might be the D (5 bases). The CDR3 has 16 residues. Trimming took off 2 bases at V and 0 bases at J, with 9 bases between the two ends. Germline V gene lookup returns CDR1 SGHRS and CDR2 YFSETQ. CDR3 coding DNA: TGCGCCAGCAGCTTTCAGGGAAACTCTGGGGCCAACGTCCTGACTTTC. Translating it yields CASSFQGNSGANVLTF. Based on the CDR3 plus reference TRBV5-1 and TRBJ2-6, the full variable domain is KAGVTQTPRYLIKTRGQQVTLSCSPISGHRSVSWYQQTPGQGLQFLFEYFSETQRNKGNFPGRFSGRQFSNSRSEMNVSTLELGDSALYLCASSFQGNSGANVLTFGAGSRLTVL.

V is TRBV27 and J is TRBJ1-3; D remains unclear. This CDR3 spans 14 amino acids. Germline CDR1 is MNHEY and CDR2 is SMNVEV (reference sequence). Trimming pared 8 bases from V and 1 base from J, leaving 12 bases between. This CDR3 is CASRSSGSGNTIYF. CDR3 nucleotide sequence: TGTGCCAGCCGGTCGTCGGGTTCTGGAAACACCATATATTTT.

V gene TRBV5-1 combines with J gene TRBJ1-1, with D hard to call. The CDR3 is 15 amino acids. The germline V gene has CDR1 SGHRS and CDR2 YFSETQ. V was cut by 1 base and J by 0 bases, with 10 bases left in between. CDR3: CASSLHADMNTEAFF. CDR3 sequence (DNA): TGCGCCAGCAGCTTGCATGCCGATATGAACACTGAAGCTTTCTTT.

Turning to this clone: Other DNA sequences in the sample encode the same CDR3. V is TRBV4-1 and J is TRBJ2-3; 11 positions agree with TRBD2. This CDR3 comprises 17 residues. J lost 5 bases, V lost 0 bases, and 7 bases had no gene match. From germline, CDR1 is MGHRA and CDR2 YSYEKL. CDR3 in amino acids: CASSQEGSGGAVDTQYF. The CDR3 nucleotides read TGCGCCAGCAGCCAAGAGGGTAGCGGGGGGGCCGTAGATACGCAGTATTTT.

The chain uses TRBV11-2 and TRBJ1-1, with 7 bases lining up with TRBD1. The CDR3 covers 18 residues. The junction had 12 bases not matched to a gene; V was cut back by 2 bases and J by 0 bases. In germline, CDR1 is SGHAT, CDR2 FQNNGV. The CDR3 nucleotides read TGTGCCAGCAGCTTAAGAGCAAAGACAGGGATAATGAACACTGAAGCTTTCTTT. Protein: CASSLRAKTGIMNTEAFF. The entire variable domain, with the rest obtained from reference TRBV11-2 and TRBJ1-1, is as follows: EAGVAQSPRYKIIEKRQSVAFWCNPISGHATLYWYQQILGQGPKLLIQFQNNGVVDDSQLPKDRFSAERLKGVDSTLKIQPAKLEDSAVYLCASSLRAKTGIMNTEAFFGQGTRLTVV.

V gene TRBV5-1 combines with J gene TRBJ1-2; the D gene is possibly TRBD1 (6 bases). The CDR3 spans 14 residues. The V end lost 1 base, the J end lost 6 bases, and 13 bases lay between the germline ends. The germline V gene encodes CDR1 SGHRS and CDR2 YFSETQ. CDR3 coding DNA: TGCGCCAGCAGCTTGAATCAGGGGCAGAATGGCTACACCTTC. It encodes CASSLNQGQNGYTF.

This chain connects TRBV9 to TRBJ2-2; D unresolved. V lost 4 bases and J 7 bases, leaving 8 bases between the germline ends. Germline CDR1 and CDR2: SGDLS and YYNGEE. The CDR3 runs 12 residues. The CDR3, as DNA: TGTGCCAGCAGCACTATCCTCGGGGAGCTGTTTTTT. Protein: CASSTILGELFF.

This clone was recorded once. The chain recombines TRBV27 with TRBJ2-3; D is uncertain. V was cut by 8 bases and J by 6 bases, with 12 bases left in between. The CDR3 extends over 12 amino acids. Germline CDR1 reads MNHEY; CDR2 reads SMNVEV (reference sequence). The CDR3: CASRSTSDTQYF. The CDR3 DNA sequence: TGTGCCAGCCGTTCTACCTCGGATACGCAGTATTTT.

This sequence joins TRBV5-4 and TRBJ1-2; maybe TRBD1 (6 bases). Germline V lookup: CDR1 SGHNT, CDR2 YYREEE (reference sequence). The CDR3 sequence is 15 residues long. The ends were cut back, 0 bases at V and 8 bases at J, with 17 bases in the middle. The CDR3 sequence: CASSLDQQGGRGYTF. The CDR3 nucleotides read TGTGCCAGCAGCTTGGATCAACAGGGTGGCCGCGGCTACACCTTC.

This clone was picked up one time. This chain uses TRBV7-9 with TRBJ2-5; 7 bases are shared with TRBD1. The CDR3 contains 13 residues. Germline CDR1 SEHNR, CDR2 FQNEAQ (reference sequence). The junction had 1 base not matched to a gene; V was cut back by 2 bases and J by 4 bases. The CDR3 region is CASSLNRGETQYF. As DNA, the CDR3 is TGTGCCAGCAGCTTAAACAGGGGAGAGACCCAGTACTTC.

This chain uses TRBV10-3 with TRBJ2-3, with 7 bases aligning to TRBD1. Germline CDR1 and CDR2: ENHRY and SYGVKD. V lost 5 bases and J lost 0; bases outside the gene matches: 5. CDR3 length equals 15 residues. The CDR3 DNA is TGTGCCATCAGTAAGACAGGGTCTAGCACAGATACGCAGTATTTT. Translating gives CAISKTGSSTDTQYF.

This clone was picked up a small number of times. V gene TRBV7-9 combines with J gene TRBJ1-4; no clear D. The germline V gene has CDR1 SEHNR and CDR2 FQNEAQ (reference sequence). This CDR3 spans 14 amino acids. V gave up 3 bases and J gave up 0 bases, with 5 bases separating them. The CDR3 coding sequence is TGTGCCAGCAGCTTTAGTTCAACTAATGAAAAACTGTTTTTT. Residues: CASSFSSTNEKLFF. The variable domain in full, with the rest retrieved from reference TRBV7-9 and TRBJ1-4, is DTGVSQNPRHKITKRGQNVTFRCDPISEHNRLYWYRQTLGQGPEFLTYFQNEAQLEKSRLLSDRFSAERPKGSFSTLEIQRTEQGDSAMYLCASSFSSTNEKLFFGSGTQLSVL.

V gene TRBV10-3 combines with J gene TRBJ2-5; D remains ambiguous. The CDR3 has 12 residues. Trimming removed 0 bases from V and 5 bases from J, with 4 bases in between. CDR1 and CDR2 from the germline V gene are ENHRY and SYGVKD. CDR3: CAISESYETQYF. The CDR3 DNA follows: TGTGCCATCAGTGAGTCGTACGAGACCCAGTACTTC.

Only a few counts were recorded for this clone. V and J are TRBV11-3 and TRBJ1-1; no clear D. CDR1 and CDR2 from the germline V gene are SGHNT and YENEEA. V was shortened by 5 bases and J by 6 bases, with 16 bases between the two germline ends. This CDR3 region has 14 residues. This CDR3 is CASSPGPAIAEAFF. The DNA for the CDR3 is TGTGCCAGCAGCCCCGGACCGGCGATAGCTGAAGCTTTCTTT.

The J gene is TRBJ2-3, the V gene TRBV2; either TRBD1 or TRBD2 may fit D (5 bases each). The germline V gene encodes CDR1 SNHLY and CDR2 FYNNEI. The CDR3 contains 14 residues. Trimming took off 6 bases at V and 6 bases at J, with 16 bases between the two ends. CDR3 in DNA: TGTGCCAGCAGGATATCGGGACGAGGTGATACGCAGTATTTT. Translating it yields CASRISGRGDTQYF.

The genes are TRBV30 and TRBJ2-7; 12 bases map to TRBD2. This CDR3 is 15 amino acids long. The V segment lost 0 bases and the J segment 3 bases; nucleotides outside the gene matches: 3. Germline CDR1 and CDR2: GTSNPN and SVGIG (reference sequence). The CDR3 coding sequence is TGTGCCTGGAGTGTGACTAGCGGGAGTCTCTACGAGCAGTACTTC. Translating it yields CAWSVTSGSLYEQYF.

This chain connects TRBV6-1 to TRBJ2-5, with a weak D call TRBD1 (6 bases). V lost 6 bases and J 6 bases, leaving 17 bases between the germline ends. This CDR3 is 14 amino acids long. Germline CDR1 reads MNHNS; CDR2 reads SASEGT. Here the CDR3 reads CASSLSLGGQTQYF. CDR3 in DNA: TGTGCCAGCAGCCTCTCCCTAGGGGGACAGACCCAGTACTTC.

The chain links TRBV5-4 to TRBJ1-2; D may be TRBD1 (5 bases). The CDR3 extends over 13 amino acids. V lost 2 bases, J lost 3 bases, and 8 bases lay in between. In germline, CDR1 is SGHNT, CDR2 YYREEE (reference sequence). CDR3: CASSLDSYYGYTF. The CDR3 region has the DNA TGTGCCAGCAGCTTAGACAGCTACTATGGCTACACCTTC.

The rearrangement links TRBV5-1 to TRBJ2-3; a weak D match, TRBD2 (6 bases). V dropped 4 bases and J dropped 0 bases, with 12 bases sitting between them. Germline V gene lookup returns CDR1 SGHRS and CDR2 YFSETQ. The CDR3 runs to 15 residues. CDR3 protein: CASSMDYPSTDTQYF. CDR3 bases: TGCGCCAGCAGCATGGACTACCCTAGCACAGATACGCAGTATTTT.

This clone was recorded a few times. The chain employs TRBV9 and TRBJ1-1; D is perhaps TRBD1 (5 bases). CDR3 length: 14 amino acids. Trimming cost V 4 bases and J 1 base, with 11 bases left between them. Germline assignment: CDR1 SGDLS and CDR2 YYNGEE. The CDR3 sequence: CASSLQGANTEAFF. In DNA, the CDR3 is TGTGCCAGCAGCCTCCAAGGGGCGAACACTGAAGCTTTCTTT. The entire variable domain, with the rest obtained from reference TRBV9 and TRBJ1-1, is as follows: DSGVTQTPKHLITATGQRVTLRCSPRSGDLSVYWYQQSLDQGLQFLIQYYNGEERAKGNILERFSAQQFPDLHSELNLSSLELGDSALYFCASSLQGANTEAFFGQGTRLTVV.

The V and J genes are TRBV11-2 and TRBJ2-2, with D tentatively TRBD1 or TRBD2 (5 bases each). There are 15 residues in the CDR3. V dropped 5 bases and J dropped 9 bases, with 19 bases sitting between them. Germline CDR1 and CDR2: SGHAT and FQNNGV. CDR3 sequence (DNA): TGTGCCAGCAGCCCCGGGGCCAAAGGCATCCGGGAGCTGTTTTTT. Encoded protein: CASSPGAKGIRELFF.